The source of this T cell receptor (beta chain) is a study of shared clonotypes between healthy human individuals. Study information: Per-donor plates numbered three CD4 naive, three CD4 memory, two CD8 naive and one CD8 memory. Study results and limitations: Represented genetic and exposure-history diversity was restricted by having few donors.

Repertoires were generated with immunoSEQ multiplex PCR, while TCRdb's copy carries only in-frame clones and drops some. The sample lists about 700,000 clones, about 74% occurring once. A remark on this clone: Its antigen is not known.

With 4 bases removed from V and 1 base from J, the gap between germline ends came to 11 bases. Germline CDR1 reads SGHRS; CDR2 reads YFSETQ. The CDR3 totals 14 residues. The study enrolled healthy HIV-negative adults without recent acute infections or vaccinations as donors. This chain uses TRBV5-1 with TRBJ1-1; no firm D call. The TCR originated in a young woman in good health. The material sequenced was memory CD4+ T cells sorted from blood. Stated subset: CD45RA-negative fraction. DNA of the CDR3: TGCGCCAGCAGCCTGAGAGGAGAGAACACTGAAGCTTTCTTT. It translates to CASSLRGENTEAFF.